These T cell receptor beta chains were read from a single sample in a study of blood T cell repertoires in COVID-19. Some clones are missing from TCRdb's copy, which holds only in-frame ones; the method was immunoSEQ multiplex PCR. The table shows about 240,000 clones, with around 90% occurring only once. The sample was peripheral blood. The receptors here all came from a man between 60 and 75 years old who had recovered from COVID-19. The CDR3 runs from the conserved cysteine through the conserved F or W. D genes are given only for firm matches. Only some rows state a clone size, as once, few, many or a class for expanded clones.

j_gene	v_gene	abundance	d_gene	CDR3nt	CDR3aa
TRBJ2-1	TRBV24-1	once	TRBD1	TGTGCCACCAGTGATACCTACAGGGGGCGAAATGAGCAGTTCTTC	CATSDTYRGRNEQFF
TRBJ2-1	TRBV5-1	NA	NA	TGCGCCAGCAGTATTGGGGCCCACAATGAGCAGTTCTTC	CASSIGAHNEQFF
TRBJ1-3	TRBV5-1	NA	NA	TGCGCCAGCAGCTTGGGTGGGAGCTCTGGAAACACCATATATTTT	CASSLGGSSGNTIYF
TRBJ2-2	TRBV2	NA	TRBD1	TGTGCCAGCAGTGATCCGGGGACAGGGTACAGCACCGGGGAGCTGTTTTTT	CASSDPGTGYSTGELFF
TRBJ1-1	TRBV5-1	NA	NA	TGCGCCAGCAGCTTGGAGTCGGCAGGGCTTAGGAACACTGAAGCTTTCTTT	CASSLESAGLRNTEAFF
TRBJ2-1	TRBV24-1	NA	TRBD1	TGTGCCACCAGTGATTTGACAGGACAGGGTAGTTACAATGAGCAGTTCTTC	CATSDLTGQGSYNEQFF
TRBJ2-4	TRBV19	NA	TRBD2	TGTGCCAGTAGTATAGTCCAGGTCGGGGGGAACATTCAGTACTTC	CASSIVQVGGNIQYF
TRBJ1-2	TRBV6-2/TRBV6-3	NA	TRBD1	TGTGCCAGCAGCACCGCAGGGGGCGCCGGGGGCTACACCTTC	CASSTAGGAGGYTF
TRBJ1-6	TRBV19	NA	TRBD1	TGTGCCAGTAGTATTGGCAGGGGGCATTCACCCCTCCACTTT	CASSIGRGHSPLHF
TRBJ1-5	TRBV15	NA	TRBD1	TGTGCCACCAAGGCAGGGGGCTCGGGTCAGCCCCAGCATTTT	CATKAGGSGQPQHF
TRBJ1-3	TRBV20-1	NA	NA	TGCAGTGCTAGTGCTGAGGGAAACACCATATATTTT	CSASAEGNTIYF
TRBJ1-3	TRBV3-1/TRBV3-2	NA	NA	TGTGCCAGCAGCCAAGACGGGGGTGAAGGACTAAGCTCTGGAAACACCATATATTTT	CASSQDGGEGLSSGNTIYF
TRBJ2-3	TRBV5-1	NA	NA	TGCGCCAGCAGCCCGAAGGACTATAACACAGATACGCAGTATTTT	CASSPKDYNTDTQYF
TRBJ2-3	TRBV19	NA	NA	TGTGCCAGTAGTATATCCCGTACAGGGGGGGCAGATACGCAGTATTTT	CASSISRTGGADTQYF
TRBJ1-1	TRBV2	NA	NA	TGTGCCAGCATCAGCGGGGCTGAAGCTTTCTTT	CASISGAEAFF
TRBJ2-4	TRBV4-2	NA	TRBD2	TGTGCCAGCAGCCAAGATGGGGGGAGGGGAAACATTCAGTACTTC	CASSQDGGRGNIQYF
TRBJ2-5	TRBV6-5	once	NA	TGTGCCAGCACCAGGACAAACTCCCAAGAGACCCAGTACTTC	CASTRTNSQETQYF
TRBJ1-2	TRBV7-2	NA	NA	TGTGCCAGCAGCTTAGGCGGGGGGCAGCGAGGCTACACCTTC	CASSLGGGQRGYTF
TRBJ2-3	TRBV28	once	TRBD1	TGTGCCAGCAGCAGACAGGGTATCATCGATACGCAGTATTTT	CASSRQGIIDTQYF
TRBJ2-5	TRBV6-6	NA	NA	TGTGCCAGCAGTCCGACCACGCTACTTACAGGGAGAGAGACCCAGTACTTC	CASSPTTLLTGRETQYF
TRBJ2-3	TRBV9	NA	NA	TGTGCCAGCAGCGTAGCGGGGAGTGGCACAGATACGCAGTATTTT	CASSVAGSGTDTQYF
TRBJ2-1	TRBV2	NA	NA	TGTGCCAGCAGTGTCCCGAACTCCGGCAATGAGCAGTTCTTC	CASSVPNSGNEQFF
TRBJ1-2	TRBV6-5	NA	NA	TGTGCCAGCAGTTTTGACAGGTTACCCGTCTATGGCTACACCTTC	CASSFDRLPVYGYTF
TRBJ2-5	TRBV6-5	NA	NA	TGTGCCAGCAGTTTCGGGGTCCCGGAGACCCAGTACTTC	CASSFGVPETQYF